A single sample is the source of the 21 T cell receptor beta chains below, sequenced in a study of graft-versus-host responses after intestinal transplantation (dated by TCRdb to the early 2020s). Receptor amplification or capture employed the immunoSEQ multiplex PCR assay. Held by TCRdb, this immuneACCESS table contains in-frame sequences only and omits some clones. Under half of the omission traces to an unresolved V gene where checked; the cause of the rest is unknown. For this sample there are tens of thousands of clones; roughly 92% appear just once. In total, the top ten clones hold around 6.7% of the sample. This sample comprised bone marrow, obtained roughly 780 days after intestinal transplantation. These receptors were collected from a human patient who received an intestinal transplant, so some T cells may come from the graft donor.

The chain is built from TRBV2 and TRBJ1-2; D may be TRBD1 (6 bases). With 4 bases removed from V and 8 bases from J, the gap between germline ends came to 17 bases. CDR3 length equals 14 residues. CDR1 and CDR2 (germline): SNHLY, FYNNEI. CDR3 nucleotide sequence: TGTGCCAGCAGTGTGACAGGACAAACCAAGGGCTACACCTTC. This translates into CASSVTGQTKGYTF.

The chain combines TRBV7-2 with TRBJ2-7, with a weak D call TRBD2 (5 bases). From germline, CDR1 is SGHTA and CDR2 FQGNSA. The CDR3 loop spans 15 amino acids. With 6 bases removed from V and 5 bases from J, the gap between germline ends came to 20 bases. The CDR3 sequence: CASSQKGLSPHEQYF. CDR3 DNA: TGTGCCAGCAGTCAGAAAGGACTGAGCCCCCACGAGCAGTACTTC.

This chain connects TRBV7-3 to TRBJ2-1; TRBD2 matches at 8 bases. CDR1 is SGHTA, CDR2 FQGTGA, per germline. J was trimmed by 1 base and V by 5 bases; bases with no gene match: 7. The CDR3 extends over 16 amino acids. The CDR3 region has the DNA TGTGCCAGCAGCGCCAGTAGCGGGGCATCCTACAATGAGCAGTTCTTC. Amino acids: CASSASSGASYNEQFF.

DNA for the CDR3: TGTGCCAGCAGCTACGGAGACATAGCCTACGAGCAGTACTTC. This gives the protein CASSYGDIAYEQYF. The chain links TRBV11-2 to TRBJ2-7; D is unclear. Germline V gene sequence: CDR1 SGHAT, CDR2 FQNNGV. The CDR3 totals 14 residues. V was shortened by 4 bases and J by 2 bases, with 12 bases between the two germline ends.

This clone appeared a single time. The gene calls are TRBV6-5 and TRBJ2-1, with TRBD2 identical over 7 bases. CDR1 is MNHEY and CDR2 is SVGAGI in the germline V gene. V shed 6 bases and J 0 bases; nucleotides not matched to a gene: 5. This CDR3 has 15 residues. Written as DNA, the CDR3 is TGTGCCAGCAGAATAGCGGGCCCCTCCTACAATGAGCAGTTCTTC. Translation gives CASRIAGPSYNEQFF.

In its sample, this clone was seen once. The genes are TRBV4-2 and TRBJ2-3, with TRBD2 matching over 9 bases. The CDR3 sequence is 17 residues long. The J segment lost 6 bases and the V segment lost 0 bases, leaving 10 bases of the junction unmatched. Germline loops: CDR1 LGHNA, CDR2 YNFKEQ. The CDR3 loop reads CASSQDHGGGAEDTQYF. CDR3 DNA sequence: TGTGCCAGCAGCCAAGATCATGGCGGGGGGGCGGAGGATACGCAGTATTTT.

V and J are TRBV19 and TRBJ2-3; 7 nucleotides align to TRBD2. V was clipped by 3 bases and J by 5 bases; unmatched bases: 8. The CDR3 covers 15 residues. Germline assignment: CDR1 LNHDA and CDR2 SQIVND (reference sequence). This chain's CDR3 is CASSIGEGRGDTQYF. The CDR3 coding sequence is TGTGCCAGTAGTATTGGGGAGGGCCGGGGAGATACGCAGTATTTT.

The chain combines TRBV9 with TRBJ1-2; 7 bases map to TRBD1. Germline CDR1 SGDLS, CDR2 YYNGEE. The V gene end was trimmed by 0 bases and the J gene end by 2 bases; junction bases not matched to a gene: 4. The CDR3 contains 15 residues. The CDR3 sequence: CASSVAGTANYGYTF. Here the CDR3 DNA reads TGTGCCAGCAGCGTAGCGGGGACAGCGAACTATGGCTACACCTTC.

The V and J genes are TRBV7-9 and TRBJ2-3, with 9 bases fitting TRBD1. Germline trimming cut 6 bases from V and 2 bases from J; bases unmatched to any gene: 9. The CDR3 has 16 amino acids. The V gene's germline CDR1 is SEHNR and CDR2 FQNEAQ (reference sequence). This CDR3 reads CASSFPTGGPTDTQYF. In DNA, the CDR3 is TGTGCCAGCAGTTTCCCAACAGGGGGCCCCACAGATACGCAGTATTTT.

V is TRBV4-1 and J is TRBJ2-2; 9 nucleotides match TRBD2. CDR1 and CDR2 from the germline V gene are MGHRA and YSYEKL. Trimming removed 4 bases from V and 4 bases from J; junction bases left unmatched: 7. The CDR3 totals 16 residues. The CDR3 DNA is TGCGCCAGCAGCCTAGCGGGAGTGTGGGTCACCGGGGAGCTGTTTTTT. The encoded protein is CASSLAGVWVTGELFF.

V is TRBV7-9 and J is TRBJ2-7; possible D gene TRBD1, 5 bases. With 5 bases removed from V and 6 bases from J, the gap between germline ends came to 14 bases. The CDR3 totals 13 residues. Germline CDR1 SEHNR, CDR2 FQNEAQ (reference sequence). This CDR3 is CASSPGIFREQYF. The DNA of the CDR3 is TGTGCCAGCAGCCCAGGGATTTTTCGCGAGCAGTACTTC. Supplemented by reference TRBV7-9 and TRBJ2-7, the full variable domain reads DTGVSQNPRHKITKRGQNVTFRCDPISEHNRLYWYRQTLGQGPEFLTYFQNEAQLEKSRLLSDRFSAERPKGSFSTLEIQRTEQGDSAMYLCASSPGIFREQYFGPGTRLTVT.

The chain uses TRBV6-1 and TRBJ1-1; D unclear. The CDR3 consists of 11 residues. From germline, CDR1 is MNHNS and CDR2 SASEGT. Deletions cut 7 bases from V and 1 base from J, with 4 bases between. CDR3 sequence: CASNWNTEAFF. The CDR3 DNA follows: TGTGCCAGCAATTGGAACACTGAAGCTTTCTTT.

Here the CDR3 reads CASSFLFESYNEQFF. CDR3 nucleotides: TGTGCCAGCAGTTTCCTGTTTGAATCCTACAATGAGCAGTTCTTC. The rearrangement joins TRBV27 to TRBJ2-1; no reliable D call. In germline, CDR1 is MNHEY, CDR2 SMNVEV (reference sequence). This CDR3 spans 15 amino acids. Trimming shortened V by 3 bases and J by 1 base, and 10 bases separated the two germline ends.

The chain links TRBV10-3 to TRBJ1-3; 8 positions agree with TRBD1. Germline CDR1 ENHRY, CDR2 SYGVKD. The CDR3 sequence is 17 residues long. With 0 bases clipped from V and 2 bases from J, the junction kept 6 bases outside the gene matches. CDR3 loop: CAISESFSQGAGNTIYF. The CDR3 DNA is TGTGCCATCAGTGAGTCGTTCTCACAGGGGGCTGGAAACACCATATATTTT.

The V call is TRBV11-3, the J call TRBJ2-5; 9 nucleotides align to TRBD1. CDR1 and CDR2 from the germline V gene are SGHNT and YENEEA. V lost 5 bases to trimming and J lost 1 base; unmatched junction nucleotides: 11. This CDR3 spans 17 amino acids. As DNA, the CDR3 is TGTGCCAGCAGCAACAGAAAGGACAGGGGTACCCAAGAGACCCAGTACTTC. The encoded protein is CASSNRKDRGTQETQYF.

The V and J genes are TRBV6-6 and TRBJ2-7; D is undetermined. V was cut by 8 bases and J by 5 bases, with 10 bases left in between. Germline-derived CDR1 and CDR2 are MNHNY and SVGAGI (reference sequence). The CDR3 consists of 11 residues. CDR3 region: CASRRWDEQYF. CDR3 sequence (DNA): TGTGCCAGCCGCAGATGGGACGAGCAGTACTTC.

The rearrangement uses TRBV7-9 and TRBJ2-2, with D unresolved. V was clipped by 1 base and J by 7 bases, with 4 bases between them. CDR3 length equals 12 residues. Per germline, CDR1 SEHNR and CDR2 FQNEAQ (reference sequence). As DNA, the CDR3 is TGTGCCAGCAGCTTAGGGATCGGGGAGCTGTTTTTT. This gives the protein CASSLGIGELFF.

The rearrangement joins TRBV6-6 to TRBJ2-1; D gene ambiguous. Trimming removed 0 bases at V and 2 bases at J, with 11 bases between. Per germline, CDR1 MNHNY and CDR2 SVGAGI (reference sequence). The length of the CDR3 is 16 residues. The DNA of the CDR3 is TGTGCCAGCAGTTACTCGAATGATGTTCCCTACAATGAGCAGTTCTTC. This translates into CASSYSNDVPYNEQFF.

The genes are TRBV15 and TRBJ2-1; D ambiguous. The CDR3 sequence is 13 residues long. Germline V gives CDR1 LNHNV, CDR2 YYDKDF (reference sequence). Deletions cut 3 bases from V and 9 bases from J, with 12 bases between. The CDR3 bases are TGTGCCACCAGCAGTTCCTTAGGTGGTGAGCAGTTCTTC. This sequence encodes CATSSSLGGEQFF.

This chain joins TRBV6-5 and TRBJ1-1; 7 nucleotides line up with TRBD1. The CDR3 covers 13 residues. V lost 6 bases and J lost 2; bases outside the gene matches: 3. Germline values: CDR1 MNHEY, CDR2 SVGAGI. CDR3 loop: CASRTGINTEAFF. The CDR3 nucleotides are TGTGCCAGCAGGACAGGGATTAACACTGAAGCTTTCTTT.

The J gene is TRBJ1-6, the V gene TRBV28; TRBD1 matches at 9 bases. Trimming cost V 1 base and J 8 bases; bases outside gene matches: 15. Germline values: CDR1 MDHEN, CDR2 SYDVKM. The CDR3 totals 19 residues. The CDR3 DNA sequence: TGTGCCAGCAGTTTATTCGGGACAGGGTCTATTTCTCTAGATTCACCCCTCCACTTT. It is translated as CASSLFGTGSISLDSPLHF.